This T cell receptor (beta chain) stems from a study of shared clonotypes between healthy human individuals. Findings and caveats of the study: Unshared clonotypes carried lower generation probabilities than those common to all four donors.

About this clone itself: Antigen: not known.

Germline lookup yields CDR1 MDHEN and CDR2 SYDVKM. Losses at the gene ends were 6 bases for V and 5 bases for J; bases not matched to a gene: 11. The CDR3 runs to 15 residues. Genomic DNA (from each subset) was split evenly across several immunoSEQ plates. Sequencing was performed with immunoSEQ multiplex PCR; in TCRdb, only in-frame clones are kept and a portion is missing. The table includes about 2.3 million clones, around 92% detected once. Donors were healthy HIV-negative adults without recently reported acute infections or vaccinations. Among the donors, all were Caucasian adults who lived in Nashville, Tennessee.

This chain joins TRBV28 and TRBJ2-7; TRBD1 aligns across 9 bases. The sequenced sample consisted of naive CD4+ T cells from PBMCs. The subset denotes: CD45RA+ positively selected. The receptor's source is a man aged 18 to 29 in good health. Some clones in this sample may be carry-over from other donors' samples. The CDR3, as DNA: TGTGCCAGCAGGCCCGCCGGGACAGGGATTAACGAGCAGTACTTC. Translation gives CASRPAGTGINEQYF.